Shown below are 23 T cell receptor beta chains from a single sample sequenced in a study of cytomegalovirus exposure and HLA in healthy donors. The PCR made use of 60 Vbeta and 13 Jbeta primers. Using immunoSEQ multiplex PCR, the repertoire was profiled, and TCRdb retains in-frame clones only, with some absent. Of 160,000 or so clones listed, roughly 80% are singletons. The sequenced sample consisted of PBMCs. All receptors derive from a man younger than 45 in good health and CMV-seronegative.

This clone was found a few times. The chain is built from TRBV2 and TRBJ1-3; 8 nucleotides agree with TRBD1. The CDR3 loop spans 14 amino acids. With 4 bases clipped from V and 3 bases from J, the junction kept 2 bases outside the gene matches. CDR1 and CDR2 (germline): SNHLY, FYNNEI. The CDR3, as DNA: TGTGCCAGCAGTGTAGGACAGGGTGGAAACACCATATATTTT. Translated, it gives CASSVGQGGNTIYF.

This chain connects TRBV19 to TRBJ1-1, with a possible D match to TRBD1 (5 bases). The CDR3 has 15 amino acids. Per germline, CDR1 LNHDA and CDR2 SQIVND (reference sequence). V dropped 3 bases and J dropped 0 bases, with 11 bases sitting between them. Written as DNA, the CDR3 is TGTGCCAGTAGTATGGGGAAGGGGTTGAACACTGAAGCTTTCTTT. It translates to CASSMGKGLNTEAFF.

For this clone: The same CDR3 arises from other DNA sequences in this sample as well. The rearrangement uses TRBV19 and TRBJ2-1; D call uncertain. V dropped 6 bases and J dropped 4 bases, with 4 bases sitting between them. Germline values: CDR1 LNHDA, CDR2 SQIVND (reference sequence). This CDR3 has 11 residues. The CDR3 DNA follows: TGTGCCAGTAGCCTATACAATGAGCAGTTCTTC. Translation gives CASSLYNEQFF.

The V gene is TRBV28, the J gene TRBJ1-1; D remains unclear. V was cut by 0 bases and J by 3 bases, with 14 bases left in between. The germline V gene has CDR1 MDHEN and CDR2 SYDVKM. This CDR3 is built from 16 residues. CDR3 coding DNA: TGTGCCAGCAGTTTATGGGCCGGGAAGAGGGACACTGAAGCTTTCTTT. Encoded protein: CASSLWAGKRDTEAFF.

The rearrangement joins TRBV29-1 to TRBJ1-1, with TRBD1 as a possible D gene (5 bases). The CDR3 contains 14 residues. The germline V and J ends were trimmed by 7 bases and 1 base, with 16 bases remaining between them. Germline CDR1 SQVTM, CDR2 ANQGSEA. The CDR3 sequence: CSALGGGRNTEAFF. The CDR3 DNA reads TGCAGCGCCCTTGGTGGGGGGAGGAACACTGAAGCTTTCTTT.

V and J are TRBV10-3 and TRBJ1-3; possibly TRBD1 for D (5 bases). The CDR3 totals 15 residues. Germline V gene sequence: CDR1 ENHRY, CDR2 SYGVKD. Trimming pared 3 bases from V and 4 bases from J, leaving 13 bases between. CDR3 amino acids: CAISEGAGYGNTIYF. Written as DNA, the CDR3 is TGTGCCATCAGTGAAGGGGCAGGGTACGGAAACACCATATATTTT.

The chain joins TRBV27 to TRBJ2-1; unclear D gene. CDR1 is MNHEY and CDR2 is SMNVEV in the germline V gene (reference sequence). CDR3 length equals 13 residues. V lost 3 bases and J lost 3, with 6 bases in between. The chain's CDR3 is CASSLVYYNEQFF. The CDR3 nucleotides are TGTGCCAGCAGTTTGGTCTACTACAATGAGCAGTTCTTC.

The rearrangement uses TRBV15 and TRBJ1-5, with TRBD1 matching over 10 bases. From germline, CDR1 is LNHNV and CDR2 YYDKDF (reference sequence). The CDR3 is 14 residues long. V dropped 6 bases and J dropped 2; count of bases not matched to a gene: 1. CDR3 sequence: CATRGTGGNQPQHF. CDR3 bases: TGTGCCACCAGGGGGACAGGGGGCAATCAGCCCCAGCATTTT.

The V gene is TRBV9, the J gene TRBJ1-1, with a tentative D call TRBD1 (5 bases). Germline CDR1 and CDR2: SGDLS and YYNGEE. V was shortened by 0 bases and J by 3 bases, with 15 bases between the two germline ends. The CDR3 runs to 16 residues. CDR3 loop: CASSVALGGPDTEAFF. The CDR3 region has the DNA TGTGCCAGCAGCGTAGCTCTGGGGGGACCCGACACTGAAGCTTTCTTT.

The V and J genes are TRBV6-5 and TRBJ1-4; 8 nucleotides match TRBD1. This CDR3 has 15 residues. Per the germline V gene, CDR1 is MNHEY and CDR2 is SVGAGI. The ends lost 10 bases at V and 8 bases at J; junction bases unmatched: 15. CDR3 bases: TGTGCCAACCGGCGACAGGGGTCGTCGGACGAAAAACTGTTTTTT. This codes for CANRRQGSSDEKLFF.

This chain uses TRBV18 with TRBJ1-1; D is perhaps TRBD1 (6 bases). The CDR3 totals 15 residues. The V gene lost 8 bases and the J gene lost 1 base, with 17 bases spanning the gap. The germline V gene has CDR1 KGHSH and CDR2 LQKENI. Here the CDR3 DNA reads TGTGCCAGCGAGACCATACAGGGTAAGAACACTGAAGCTTTCTTT. Protein: CASETIQGKNTEAFF.

The rearrangement uses TRBV7-2 and TRBJ2-7, with TRBD2 identical over 12 bases. With 4 bases clipped from V and 0 bases from J, the junction kept 4 bases outside the gene matches. Germline CDR1 is SGHTA and CDR2 is FQGNSA. CDR3 length: 16 amino acids. CDR3 DNA sequence: TGTGCCAGCAGCTCACGACTAGCGGGGGACTCCTACGAGCAGTACTTC. As protein: CASSSRLAGDSYEQYF.

This clone was seen a single time. The chain joins TRBV9 to TRBJ2-1, with D possibly being TRBD2 (5 bases). CDR1 SGDLS and CDR2 YYNGEE come from the germline V gene. The V end was cut by 4 bases, the J end by 9 bases, with 20 bases between. The CDR3 sequence is 15 residues long. As DNA, the CDR3 is TGTGCCAGCAGCCCCCGGCGAGGGAGCGTGGGTGAGCAGTTCTTC. It translates to CASSPRRGSVGEQFF.

The chain uses TRBV9 and TRBJ2-7; TRBD1 is a possible D gene (5 bases). Trimming pared 0 bases from V and 2 bases from J, leaving 15 bases between. Germline V gives CDR1 SGDLS, CDR2 YYNGEE. CDR3 size: 16 residues. The CDR3: CASSVAPRVGAYEQYF. The CDR3 DNA follows: TGTGCCAGCAGCGTAGCCCCTCGGGTAGGGGCCTACGAGCAGTACTTC. The variable domain in full, with the rest retrieved from reference TRBV9 and TRBJ2-7, is DSGVTQTPKHLITATGQRVTLRCSPRSGDLSVYWYQQSLDQGLQFLIQYYNGEERAKGNILERFSAQQFPDLHSELNLSSLELGDSALYFCASSVAPRVGAYEQYFGPGTRLTVT.

This chain links TRBV13 with TRBJ2-7; D ambiguous. V was shortened by 0 bases and J by 3 bases, with 15 bases between the two germline ends. The germline V gene encodes CDR1 PRHDT and CDR2 FYEKMQ (reference sequence). There are 16 residues in the CDR3. CDR3 DNA sequence: TGTGCCAGCAGCTTAGGGCAGTCGAATCCGTACTACGAGCAGTACTTC. Protein sequence: CASSLGQSNPYYEQYF.

The chain carries TRBV5-1 and TRBJ2-5; 7 bases align to TRBD1. The DNA matches TRBJ2-7 better at its end, which makes the J call doubtful. The CDR3 extends over 14 amino acids. Germline V gene data show CDR1 as SGHRS and CDR2 as YFSETQ. This chain's CDR3 is CASAETGLSYEQYF. DNA of the CDR3: TGCGCCAGCGCCGAGACAGGGCTTTCCTACGAGCAGTACTTC.

In its sample, this clone was seen once. V gene TRBV2 combines with J gene TRBJ2-1, with 9 bases fitting TRBD2. Germline CDR1 SNHLY, CDR2 FYNNEI. V was pared by 1 base and J by 3 bases, with 1 base of the junction left unmatched. There are 15 residues in the CDR3. The CDR3 bases are TGTGCCAGCAGTGAAGAGACTAGCGGCTACAATGAGCAGTTCTTC. Encoded protein: CASSEETSGYNEQFF.

V is TRBV30 and J is TRBJ1-2; 7 bases are shared with TRBD1. The V and J ends lost 4 bases and 2 bases, in that order; junction bases with no gene match: 13. From germline, CDR1 is GTSNPN and CDR2 SVGIG (reference sequence). The CDR3 has 16 residues. The CDR3 reads CAWTKGATYSNYGYTF. Here the CDR3 DNA reads TGTGCCTGGACGAAGGGGGCCACCTACTCAAACTATGGCTACACCTTC. The complete variable domain, with remaining parts taken from reference TRBV30 and TRBJ1-2, reads SQTIHQWPATLVQPVGSPLSLECTVEGTSNPNLYWYRQAAGRGLQLLFYSVGIGQISSEVPQNLSASRPQDRQFILSSKKLLLSDSGFYLCAWTKGATYSNYGYTFGSGTRLTVV.

V and J are TRBV28 and TRBJ2-5; D not certain. This CDR3 has 14 residues. Between the trimmed V and J ends, which lost 10 bases and 0 bases, there was a span of 15 bases. Germline CDR1 and CDR2: MDHEN and SYDVKM. The CDR3 loop reads CATHWQVDQETQYF. The CDR3 bases are TGTGCCACTCATTGGCAGGTGGACCAAGAGACCCAGTACTTC.

V usage is TRBV9 and J usage is TRBJ1-1; TRBD1 agrees at 9 bases. The J segment lost 3 bases and the V segment lost 3 bases, leaving 6 bases of the junction unmatched. The CDR3 length is 15 residues. Germline values: CDR1 SGDLS, CDR2 YYNGEE. Here the CDR3 reads CASSATGGEDTEAFF. The CDR3 DNA sequence: TGTGCCAGCAGCGCAACAGGGGGCGAGGACACTGAAGCTTTCTTT.

This chain joins TRBV28 and TRBJ2-7; 9 nucleotides agree with TRBD2. Losses at the gene ends were 7 bases for V and 1 base for J; bases not matched to a gene: 8. Germline V gene lookup returns CDR1 MDHEN and CDR2 SYDVKM. This CDR3 is 15 amino acids long. CDR3 nucleotides: TGTGCCAGCAATAGAGCGGGGGGCTCTTCCTACGAGCAGTACTTC. It is translated as CASNRAGGSSYEQYF.

CDR3 amino acids: CASRPDGTYEQYF. The CDR3 region has the DNA TGTGCCAGCCGCCCCGACGGGACCTACGAGCAGTACTTC. V and J are TRBV25-1 and TRBJ2-7, with a tentative D call TRBD2 (5 bases). Looked up from germline, CDR1 is MGHDK and CDR2 is SYGVNS. The CDR3 length is 13 residues. Deletions cut 8 bases from V and 2 bases from J, with 13 bases between.

This chain connects TRBV7-9 to TRBJ2-5; 13 positions agree with TRBD2. The J call may be incorrect, as the DNA end agrees better with TRBJ2-7. CDR1 and CDR2 from the germline V gene are SEHNR and FQNEAQ (reference sequence). This CDR3 spans 15 amino acids. The CDR3 sequence: CASSTGLAGEYEQYF. The CDR3 nucleotides are TGTGCCAGCAGCACCGGACTAGCGGGAGAATACGAGCAGTACTTC.